These 24 T cell receptor beta chains originate from one sample sequenced in a study of T-cell reconstitution after alpha-beta-depleted transplantation in children. It was with unique molecular identifiers that the TCRbeta library was prepared. TCRdb reanalysed the PCR reads using MiXCR and keeps one entry per CDR3 protein. The table lists 90,000 to 130,000 distinct CDR3 sequences, 10% to 13% of them singletons. The specimen comprised PBMCs from the stem cell graft donor, sampled from the stem cell graft. These receptors came from a human donor who donated a stem cell graft to a child with acute lymphoblastic leukemia.

This clonotype was seen many times. This chain links TRBV14 with TRBJ1-1; the match to TRBD1 covers 7 bases. The CDR3 has 17 residues. From germline, CDR1 is SGHDN and CDR2 FVKESK. With 4 bases clipped from V and 1 base from J, the junction kept 12 bases outside the gene matches. CDR3 in amino acids: CASSPTWDSLRNTEAFF. The CDR3 DNA is TGTGCCAGCAGCCCGACCTGGGACAGTCTACGGAACACTGAAGCTTTCTTT.

This clonotype was observed many times. The rearrangement uses TRBV15 and TRBJ2-2, with 11 positions matching TRBD2. The germline V gene has CDR1 LNHNV and CDR2 YYDKDF (reference sequence). The trim removed 6 bases at V and 1 base at J, leaving 7 bases unmatched. This CDR3 comprises 17 residues. CDR3 sequence reads: CATSLAGGGWNTGELFF. CDR3 sequence (DNA): TGTGCCACCAGTCTAGCGGGAGGCGGGTGGAACACCGGGGAGCTGTTTTTT.

This clonotype occurred many times. The gene calls are TRBV25-1 and TRBJ2-3, with D perhaps matching TRBD2 (6 bases). This CDR3 contains 17 residues. CDR1 and CDR2 (germline): MGHDK, SYGVNS. Trimming left V 3 bases short and J 2 bases short, with 18 bases between. CDR3 in DNA: TGTGCCAGCAGTGAGCGGGACGTCGACCACGACACAGATACGCAGTATTTT. This translates into CASSERDVDHDTDTQYF.

This clonotype was counted many times. V is TRBV7-2 and J is TRBJ2-5, with D tentatively TRBD2 (7 bases). Per the germline V gene, CDR1 is SGHTA and CDR2 is FQGNSA. V dropped 6 bases and J dropped 5 bases, with 16 bases sitting between them. CDR3 length: 14 amino acids. DNA of the CDR3: TGTGCCAGCAGTTCTCGGGGGGCCGTCGAGACCCAGTACTTC. It is translated as CASSSRGAVETQYF.

This clonotype was seen many times. The rearrangement joins TRBV6-2 or TRBV6-3 to TRBJ2-5; D perhaps matches TRBD1 (6 bases). Germline values: CDR1 MNHEY, CDR2 SVGEGT. The CDR3 length is 14 residues. Trimming cost V 6 bases and J 1 base, with 12 bases left between them. The CDR3 sequence is CASRAWTVQETQYF. The CDR3 DNA is TGTGCCAGCAGGGCCTGGACAGTCCAAGAGACCCAGTACTTC.

The table lists this clonotype with many counts. The chain links TRBV5-6 to TRBJ1-6; D is unclear. V was cut by 0 bases and J by 0 bases, with 10 bases left in between. This CDR3 has 17 amino acids. The germline V gene encodes CDR1 SGHDT and CDR2 YYEEEE. The CDR3 loop is CASSLETSSSYNSPLHF. The DNA for the CDR3 is TGTGCCAGCAGCTTGGAAACTTCGAGCTCCTATAATTCACCCCTCCACTTT.

This clonotype was recorded at least ten times. The chain carries TRBV6-1 and TRBJ2-7; 10 positions match TRBD1. This CDR3 is built from 15 residues. The ends lost 6 bases at V and 4 bases at J; junction bases unmatched: 9. Germline CDR1 reads MNHNS; CDR2 reads SASEGT. CDR3 in amino acids: CASSLGTGEIYEQYF. CDR3 nucleotides: TGTGCCAGCAGCCTTGGGACAGGGGAAATTTACGAGCAGTACTTC.

Many counts were recorded for this clonotype. The chain links TRBV18 to TRBJ2-7, with D possibly being TRBD2 (6 bases). The germline V and J ends were trimmed by 3 bases and 4 bases, with 19 bases remaining between them. The length of the CDR3 is 16 residues. From germline, CDR1 is KGHSH and CDR2 LQKENI. The CDR3 DNA is TGTGCCAGCTCACCTGGACCGGGACTTACCATTTACGAGCAGTACTTC. Translation gives CASSPGPGLTIYEQYF.

This clonotype was counted at least ten times. The chain combines TRBV6-5 with TRBJ2-5; possibly TRBD1 for D (5 bases). CDR1 is MNHEY and CDR2 is SVGAGI in the germline V gene. The CDR3 is 14 residues long. V was clipped by 2 bases and J by 1 base, with 8 bases between them. CDR3 nucleotides: TGTGCCAGCAGTTACGCAGGGCGCCAAGAGACCCAGTACTTC. This sequence encodes CASSYAGRQETQYF.

This clonotype was detected many times. The rearrangement uses TRBV29-1 and TRBJ2-3; the match to TRBD2 covers 10 bases. The V and J ends lost 5 bases and 4 bases, in that order; junction bases with no gene match: 9. Germline lookup yields CDR1 SQVTM and CDR2 ANQGSEA. This CDR3 spans 15 amino acids. CDR3 region: CSVQGWLAGADTQYF. The CDR3 DNA is TGCAGCGTTCAGGGTTGGCTAGCGGGGGCAGATACGCAGTATTTT.

This clonotype occurred many times. V is TRBV29-1 and J is TRBJ2-5; 8 nucleotides line up with TRBD1. CDR3 length equals 14 residues. J gave up 5 bases and V 7 bases, and 12 bases lay outside the gene matches. The germline CDR1 and CDR2 sequences are SQVTM and ANQGSEA. CDR3 region: CSAGGQGGFETQYF. CDR3 sequence (DNA): TGCAGCGCTGGTGGACAGGGAGGATTTGAGACCCAGTACTTC.

This clonotype was seen ten or more times. This chain uses TRBV7-2 with TRBJ1-5, with D perhaps TRBD1 (6 bases). V was clipped by 0 bases and J by 2 bases, with 11 bases between them. This CDR3 is built from 16 residues. In germline, CDR1 is SGHTA, CDR2 FQGNSA. The CDR3 reads CASSLALNRGNQPQHF. CDR3 nucleotides: TGTGCCAGCAGCTTAGCGCTTAACAGGGGCAATCAGCCCCAGCATTTT. Complete variable domain (other parts from reference TRBV7-2 and TRBJ1-5): GAGVSQSPSNKVTEKGKDVELRCDPISGHTALYWYRQSLGQGLEFLIYFQGNSAPDKSGLPSDRFSAERTGGSVSTLTIQRTQQEDSAVYLCASSLALNRGNQPQHFGDGTRLSIL.

In its sample, this clonotype was seen many times. The chain joins TRBV10-3 to TRBJ1-2; tentatively, D is TRBD1 (6 bases). Trimming left V 2 bases short and J 6 bases short, with 16 bases between. The CDR3 extends over 15 amino acids. Per the germline V gene, CDR1 is ENHRY and CDR2 is SYGVKD. Here the CDR3 DNA reads TGTGCCATCAGTGAGGTTGGACAGAAAGGCCATGGCTACACCTTC. Translation gives CAISEVGQKGHGYTF.

This clonotype showed up many times. The rearrangement joins TRBV7-2 to TRBJ2-2, with D perhaps matching TRBD2 (7 bases). The V end lost 7 bases, the J end lost 5 bases, and 20 bases lay between the germline ends. Germline loops: CDR1 SGHTA, CDR2 FQGNSA. This CDR3 has 16 residues. The CDR3 bases are TGTGCCAGCACCTCTGCGAGGGGGGGGAAAACCGGGGAGCTGTTTTTT. Its translation is CASTSARGGKTGELFF.

In its sample, this clonotype was seen many times. V usage is TRBV20-1 and J usage is TRBJ2-5; either TRBD1 or TRBD2 may supply D (6 bases each). Trimming removed 0 bases from V and 1 base from J, with 18 bases in between. Germline CDR1 reads DFQATT; CDR2 reads SNEGSKA (reference sequence). This CDR3 has 17 amino acids. CDR3 loop: CSARDFMEGGLQETQYF. The CDR3 DNA reads TGCAGTGCTAGAGATTTCATGGAGGGGGGACTCCAAGAGACCCAGTACTTC.

On this clonotype itself: A much larger clone differs from this one at a single base, so this may be a read error. The genes are TRBV6-2 or TRBV6-3 and TRBJ2-2, with D perhaps TRBD1 or TRBD2 (5 bases each). The CDR3 is 17 amino acids. CDR1 is MNHEY, CDR2 SVGEGT, per germline. The CDR3 region is CANSLVSSGLVTGELFF. The CDR3 coding sequence is TGTGCCAACAGTTTGGTATCCTCGGGGCTTGTCACCGGGGAGCTGTTTTTT.

Many counts were recorded for this clonotype. The rearrangement links TRBV5-6 to TRBJ1-2; D possibly corresponds to TRBD1 (6 bases). In germline, CDR1 is SGHDT, CDR2 YYEEEE. With 4 bases removed from V and 4 bases from J, the gap between germline ends came to 11 bases. The CDR3 covers 13 residues. The CDR3 coding sequence is TGTGCCAGCAGCATGGACAGTTTCTATGGCTACACCTTC. This codes for CASSMDSFYGYTF.

This chain joins TRBV4-3 and TRBJ2-6, with D possibly matching TRBD1 (6 bases). The germline V and J ends were trimmed by 0 bases and 0 bases, with 9 bases remaining between them. In germline, CDR1 is LGHNA, CDR2 YSLEER. The CDR3 is made up of 17 amino acids. DNA for the CDR3: TGCGCCAGCAGCCAAGATGGGGGCAGCTCTGGGGCCAACGTCCTGACTTTC. It translates to CASSQDGGSSGANVLTF.

This clonotype was seen at least ten times. The rearrangement links TRBV28 to TRBJ1-2, with D possibly being TRBD1 (6 bases). Germline V gives CDR1 MDHEN, CDR2 SYDVKM. The CDR3 is 13 residues long. V was shortened by 6 bases and J by 7 bases, with 15 bases between the two germline ends. CDR3 in DNA: TGTGCCAGCAGCACCTCGGGGGGCGCTGGCTACACCTTC. Its protein is CASSTSGGAGYTF.

V usage is TRBV28 and J usage is TRBJ1-1; D may be TRBD1 (6 bases). The CDR3 extends over 13 amino acids. The ends were cut back, 5 bases at V and 4 bases at J, with 11 bases in the middle. Germline V gene data show CDR1 as MDHEN and CDR2 as SYDVKM. The CDR3 DNA reads TGTGCCAGCAGTGAACAGGGTTTCACTGAAGCTTTCTTT. Encoded protein: CASSEQGFTEAFF.

This clonotype was counted at least ten times. The chain combines TRBV6-5 with TRBJ1-5, with 11 bases fitting TRBD1. CDR1 and CDR2 (germline): MNHEY, SVGAGI. The CDR3 spans 15 residues. Germline trimming cut 5 bases from V and 6 bases from J; bases unmatched to any gene: 6. This chain's CDR3 is CASSLDRGQGQPQHF. The CDR3 bases are TGTGCCAGCAGTCTGGACAGGGGGCAGGGTCAGCCCCAGCATTTT.

This clonotype was observed at least ten times. The chain has TRBV5-1 and TRBJ1-5; D is undetermined. In germline, CDR1 is SGHRS, CDR2 YFSETQ. This CDR3 spans 13 amino acids. V gave up 1 base and J gave up 9 bases, with 11 bases separating them. Written as DNA, the CDR3 is TGCGCCAGCAGCTTGTCCCCTTCACGGCCCCAGCATTTT. It codes for CASSLSPSRPQHF.

CDR3 sequence (DNA): TGTGCCAGCAGCTCAAGGGGGCGAGATCAGCCCCAGCATTTT. Amino acid sequence: CASSSRGRDQPQHF. The chain has TRBV13 and TRBJ1-5, with 7 bases lining up with TRBD1. The CDR3 consists of 14 residues. In germline, CDR1 is PRHDT, CDR2 FYEKMQ (reference sequence). V lost 4 bases and J lost 5; bases outside the gene matches: 5.

This clonotype was observed many times. The rearrangement links TRBV7-2 to TRBJ2-3; tentatively, D is TRBD1 (6 bases). V was clipped by 5 bases and J by 0 bases, with 12 bases between them. This CDR3 is built from 15 residues. Germline values: CDR1 SGHTA, CDR2 FQGNSA. CDR3 bases: TGTGCCAGCAGCCCACAGGGATCTAGCACAGATACGCAGTATTTT. Translation gives CASSPQGSSTDTQYF. The full variable domain, completed using reference TRBV7-2 and TRBJ2-3, is GAGVSQSPSNKVTEKGKDVELRCDPISGHTALYWYRQSLGQGLEFLIYFQGNSAPDKSGLPSDRFSAERTGGSVSTLTIQRTQQEDSAVYLCASSPQGSSTDTQYFGPGTRLTVL.